This T cell receptor (beta chain) was documented in a study of T cells after yellow fever vaccination. Study details: Fractions low in cell number were prepared with SMART-Seq v4 Ultra Low Input. Study observations and caveats: The bulk population could contribute abundant contaminating clonotypes to FACS-sorted repertoires. A large majority of primary-vaccination clones showed up again after the booster (approximately 96% CD4, around 90% CD8).

This clonotype was picked up a small number of times. Its antigen is currently unknown. A 5'RACE template-switching step, the method used to make TCR cDNA, added a universal primer site and UMIs. TCRdb re-analysed the 5' RACE reads in MiXCR, keeping a single row per CDR3 protein. The table includes roughly 340,000 distinct CDR3 sequences, 8.7% detected once. CDR3 length: 14 amino acids. Germline lookup yields CDR1 LGHNA and CDR2 YNFKEQ. V was trimmed by 1 base and J by 5 bases, leaving 11 bases between them. This chain links TRBV4-2 with TRBJ1-2; possible D gene TRBD1, 6 bases. This TCR was recovered from a man between 18 and 29 years old who received the YFV17D yellow fever vaccine. This specimen consisted of PBMCs, obtained on the day of the first yellow fever vaccination. The CDR3 region is CASSQVGQLYGYTF. CDR3 in DNA: TGTGCCAGCAGCCAAGTAGGACAGCTATATGGCTACACCTTC.